This entry is about one TCR beta chain. Its cognate antigen has yet to be identified. Per-base qualities were not stored, and no clone one base away is much larger. The record originates from a study of blood T cell repertoires in COVID-19 (dated by TCRdb to between 2020 and 2021). The study in broad terms: Samples covering the acute and convalescent phases of COVID-19 were provided by collaborators in the United States, Italy and Spain. The material from the prospective study consisted of cDNA or gDNA derived from T cells, B-cell-depleted T cells, or PBMCs. A freely available public database, intended as a resource for researchers studying the immune response to SARS-CoV-2, is where the repertoires were released. The sample metadata nearly always contained a de-identified subject ID, COVID-19 status, age in years and sex. The samples were drawn from two sources: the first 160 participants of the ongoing ImmuneRACE study, and 950 to 1,500 subjects contributed by 6 global collaborators. Where available, HLA class I and class II types were taken from metadata supplied by the sample provider and were not determined by assay-based typing. Deeply sampled blood TCRbeta repertoires from subjects exposed to, actively infected with, or recovered from COVID-19 were included in the dataset. Study-wide conclusions, independent of this receptor: Clinical and demographic metadata were provided uncurated, with the amount varying by source and participant.

Its CDR3 holds 13 amino acids, cysteine through phenylalanine. Left in the record is the CDR3 DNA by itself, 39 bases read in frame from the first base. Relative to germline, V is 0 bases shorter and J is 3 bases shorter, with 5 bases between their ends. According to the germline V gene, CDR1 reads LGHNA and CDR2 reads YSLEER. Whole blood was collected in K2EDTA tubes by collaborating institutions according to the institutions' own protocols. For TCRbeta analysis, collaborators shipped samples as frozen whole blood, isolated PBMCs, or DNA extracted from either of those sample types. TCRbeta CDR3 regions were amplified from genomic DNA using the immunoSEQ Assay, a bias-controlled multiplex PCR. For the original study's pipeline: The number of nucleated cells in each sample was estimated by amplification of reference gene primers within the assay. Sequence reads were collapsed and filtered to measure the absolute abundance of every unique TCRbeta CDR3 rearrangement. Productive Simpson clonality was computed per sample as the square root of Simpson's diversity index over productive rearrangements. Here the immuneACCESS table is served through TCRdb, limited to in-frame sequences with V and J called. Missing clones are a known gap in these copies; in checked studies unresolved V genes cover under half, and the rest lacks a known reason. That table gives V, J and clone size, and the DNA gave D and trimming. Within this sample are 100,000 or so clones, with around nine tenths of them counted one time only. The top ten clones comprise approximately 2% of the sample.

Here the chain combines TRBV4-3 and TRBJ2-5, and the D gene may be TRBD1, 5 bases matching. The sequence was collected from a man aged 50-59 years with active COVID-19. Sequencing was done on a sample of peripheral blood. The base sequence is TGCGCCAGCAGCCAAGACAGGGAAGAGACCCAGTACTTC. This encodes CASSQDREETQYF.